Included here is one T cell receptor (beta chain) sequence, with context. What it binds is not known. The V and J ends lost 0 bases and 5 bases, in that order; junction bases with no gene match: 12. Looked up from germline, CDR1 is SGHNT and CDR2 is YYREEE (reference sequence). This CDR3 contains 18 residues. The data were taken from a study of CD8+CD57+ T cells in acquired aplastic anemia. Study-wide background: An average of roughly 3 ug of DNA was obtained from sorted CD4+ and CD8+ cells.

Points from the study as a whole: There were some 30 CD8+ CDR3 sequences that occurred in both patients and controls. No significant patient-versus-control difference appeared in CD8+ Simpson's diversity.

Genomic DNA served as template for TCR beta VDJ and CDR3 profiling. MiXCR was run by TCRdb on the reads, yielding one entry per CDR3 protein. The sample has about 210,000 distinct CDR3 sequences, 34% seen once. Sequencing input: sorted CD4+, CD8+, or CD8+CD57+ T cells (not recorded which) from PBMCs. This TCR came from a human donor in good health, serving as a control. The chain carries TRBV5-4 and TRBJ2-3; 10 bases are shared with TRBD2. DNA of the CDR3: TGTGCCAGCAGCTTGGAGGGGCTAGCGGGGGTAGGTGGAGATACGCAGTATTTT. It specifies CASSLEGLAGVGGDTQYF.